What follows is one T cell receptor (beta chain) and its context. Its antigen is still unknown. This sample stems from a study of response to subunit inactivated influenza vaccine. TCRdb processed the RT-PCR reads anew with MiXCR; each CDR3 protein has one entry. The top ten hold approximately 10% of the sample, which has almost 600,000 distinct CDR3 sequences, around 15% seen once. This CDR3 comprises 17 residues. Germline CDR1 is SEHNR and CDR2 is FQNEAQ (reference sequence). V was cut by 4 bases and J by 0 bases, with 16 bases left in between. Whole-study results and caveats: It was the authors' suggestion that each seasonal influenza vaccination recruits few new T cells.

J is TRBJ2-1 and V is TRBV7-9; D remains ambiguous. Sequences were derived from PBMCs from blood, sampled about 11 days after vaccination. This TCR derives from a man aged 50 to 59 who received an inactivated influenza vaccine. The CDR3 loop reads CASSSPPTLSSYNEQFF. The CDR3, as DNA: TGTGCCAGCAGCTCCCCCCCGACGCTGAGCTCCTACAATGAGCAGTTCTTC.